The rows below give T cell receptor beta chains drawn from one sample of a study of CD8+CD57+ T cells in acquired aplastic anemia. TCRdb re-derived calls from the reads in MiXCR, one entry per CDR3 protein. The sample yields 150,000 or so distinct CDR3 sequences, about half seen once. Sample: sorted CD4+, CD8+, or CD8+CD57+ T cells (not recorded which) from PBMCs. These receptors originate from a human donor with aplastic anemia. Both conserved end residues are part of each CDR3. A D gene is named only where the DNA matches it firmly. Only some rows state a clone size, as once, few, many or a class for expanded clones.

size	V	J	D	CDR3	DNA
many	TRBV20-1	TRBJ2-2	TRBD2	CSARGPAGGLNTGELFF	TGCAGTGCTAGGGGGCCAGCGGGAGGGCTCAACACCGGGGAGCTGTTTTTT
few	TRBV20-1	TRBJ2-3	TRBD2	CSARTGRGEEDTQYF	TGCAGTGCCAGAACGGGGCGGGGGGAGGAAGATACGCAGTATTTT
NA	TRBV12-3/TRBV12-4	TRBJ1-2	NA	CATRAGSSPGGYTF	TGTGCCACCAGGGCGGGCAGCTCCCCGGGAGGCTACACCTTC
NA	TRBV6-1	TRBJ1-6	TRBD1	CASTWDRNSPLHF	TGTGCCAGCACCTGGGACAGGAATTCACCCCTCCACTTT
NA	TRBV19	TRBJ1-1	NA	CASSIYAGTEAFF	TGTGCCAGTAGTATTTATGCAGGGACTGAAGCTTTCTTT
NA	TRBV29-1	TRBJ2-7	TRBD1	CSVTGTGNEQYF	TGCAGCGTGACCGGGACAGGGAACGAGCAGTACTTC
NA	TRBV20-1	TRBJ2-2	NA	CSARGRGNTGELFF	TGCAGTGCTAGAGGTCGCGGGAACACCGGGGAGCTGTTTTTT
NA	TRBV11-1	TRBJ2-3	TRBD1	CASSPGQVGETRRDTQYF	TGTGCCAGCAGCCCAGGACAGGTTGGGGAGACCCGTAGGGATACGCAGTATTTT
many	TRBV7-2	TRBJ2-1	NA	CASSLASGGNEQFF	TGTGCCAGCAGCTTAGCGTCAGGGGGGAATGAGCAGTTCTTC
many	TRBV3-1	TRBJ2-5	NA	CASSQVQETQYF	TGTGCCAGCAGCCAAGTGCAAGAGACCCAGTACTTC
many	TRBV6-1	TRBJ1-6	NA	CASSTGSSPLHF	TGTGCCAGCAGTACGGGATCCTCACCCCTCCACTTT
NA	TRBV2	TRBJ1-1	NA	CASSRLGNENTEAFF	TGTGCCAGCAGTCGGTTGGGGAATGAGAACACTGAAGCTTTCTTT
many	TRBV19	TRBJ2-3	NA	CASSAGQTDTQYF	TGTGCCAGTAGTGCGGGACAGACAGATACGCAGTATTTT
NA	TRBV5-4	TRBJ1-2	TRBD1	CASSVRQGAYGYTF	TGTGCCAGCAGCGTTAGACAGGGGGCTTATGGCTACACCTTC
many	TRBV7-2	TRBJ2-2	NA	CASSLERGELFF	TGTGCCAGCAGCCTAGAACGGGGGGAGCTGTTTTTT
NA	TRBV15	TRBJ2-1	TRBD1	CATTKQGNEQFF	TGTGCCACCACAAAACAGGGGAATGAGCAGTTCTTC
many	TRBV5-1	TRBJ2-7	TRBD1	CASSLRTGAYEQYF	TGCGCCAGCAGCTTACGGACAGGGGCCTACGAGCAGTACTTC
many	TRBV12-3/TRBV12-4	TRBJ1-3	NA	CASSFPGGARNTIYF	TGTGCCAGCAGCTTCCCGGGGGGCGCGAGAAACACCATATATTTT
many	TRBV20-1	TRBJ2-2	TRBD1	CSANRGPSTGELFF	TGCAGTGCCAACAGGGGCCCGAGTACCGGGGAGCTGTTTTTT
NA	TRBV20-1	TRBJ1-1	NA	CSASHKGVLKGAEAFF	TGCAGTGCTAGCCACAAAGGGGTCCTCAAGGGGGCTGAAGCTTTCTTT
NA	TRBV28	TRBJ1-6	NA	CASSQFRNIHF	TGTGCCAGCAGTCAGTTCAGGAATATCCACTTT
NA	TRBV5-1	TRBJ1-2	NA	CASSLGSGNNYGYTF	TGCGCCAGCAGCTTGGGGTCAGGGAATAACTATGGCTACACCTTC
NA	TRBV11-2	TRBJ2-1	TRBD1	CASQGQGNPLSYNEQSF	TGTGCCAGCCAGGGACAGGGGAATCCACTCTCCTACAATGAGCAGTCCTTC
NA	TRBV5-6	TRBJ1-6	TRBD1	CASSLWTGGEAHF	TGTGCCAGCAGCCTCTGGACAGGGGGAGAAGCCCACTTT
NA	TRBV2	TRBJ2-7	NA	CATPLEIRGQYF	TGTGCCACCCCCTTGGAAATACGAGGGCAGTACTTC
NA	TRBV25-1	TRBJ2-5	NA	CASSESGGLGETQYF	TGTGCCAGCAGTGAATCTGGCGGCCTTGGGGAGACCCAGTACTTC
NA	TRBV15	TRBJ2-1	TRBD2	CATSRGLSGGYNEQFF	TGTGCCACCAGCAGGGGACTGAGCGGGGGGTACAATGAGCAGTTCTTC